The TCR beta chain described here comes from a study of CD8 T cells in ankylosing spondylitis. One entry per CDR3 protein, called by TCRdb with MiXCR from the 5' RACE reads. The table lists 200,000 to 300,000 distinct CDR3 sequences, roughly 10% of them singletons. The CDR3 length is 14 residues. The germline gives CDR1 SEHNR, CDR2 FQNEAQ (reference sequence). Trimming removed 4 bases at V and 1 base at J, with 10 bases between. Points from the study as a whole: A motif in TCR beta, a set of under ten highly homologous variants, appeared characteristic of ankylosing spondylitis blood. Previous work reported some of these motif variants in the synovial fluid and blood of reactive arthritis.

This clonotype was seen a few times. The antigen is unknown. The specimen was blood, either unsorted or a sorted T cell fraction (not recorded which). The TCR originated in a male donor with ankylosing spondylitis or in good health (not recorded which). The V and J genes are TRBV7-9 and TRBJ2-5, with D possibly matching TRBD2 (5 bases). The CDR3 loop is CASSSLSGQETQYF. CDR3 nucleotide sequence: TGTGCCAGCAGCTCCCTCAGCGGCCAAGAGACCCAGTACTTC.